This T cell receptor beta chain appears in the sequencing data of a study of glioma-infiltrating T cells. Amplification of TCR alpha and beta CDR3 regions from RNA used iRepertoire nested multiplex PCR. A single record per CDR3 protein comes from TCRdb applying MiXCR to the multiplex PCR reads. The profile shows some 90,000 distinct CDR3 sequences, approximately 40% of them singletons. Only a few counts were recorded for this clonotype. The receptor was derived from a human donor with low-grade glioma or glioblastoma, undergoing nonglioma brain surgery, or in good health (not recorded which). Sequencing was performed on glioma tissue, nonneoplastic brain tissue, or PBMCs (not recorded which).

As DNA, the CDR3 is TGCAGCGTCGAATTACAGGGTCCCCTCTACGAGCAGTACTTC. Translating it yields CSVELQGPLYEQYF. J is TRBJ2-7 and V is TRBV29-1; D might be TRBD1 (6 bases). Trimming took 6 bases from V and 3 from J, leaving 18 bases between them. Germline values: CDR1 SQVTM, CDR2 ANQGSEA. This CDR3 is built from 14 residues.